This T cell receptor (beta chain) comes out of a study of monozygotic twins with inflammatory bowel disease. As for this clonotype: Its target is unknown.

The template was total RNA from whole blood, with no T cell sorting. The study, taken as a whole, reports: The co-twins with IBD showed lower TCRbeta diversity (inverse Simpson) than their healthy siblings.

Addition of UMIs with a 6-nucleotide sample barcode was achieved by template switching. With around 16 and 10 cycles respectively, two nested PCRs were carried out on TCRalpha and TCRbeta cDNA. TCRdb reprocessed the 5' RACE reads and keeps a single row for each CDR3 protein, giving no DNA. The sample yields fewer than 550,000 distinct CDR3 sequences, of which the top ten take up roughly 2.2%. The germline V gene has CDR1 DFQATT and CDR2 SNEGSKA (reference sequence). The CDR3 runs 14 residues. The receptor comes from a human donor with ulcerative colitis or Crohn's disease, or a healthy co-twin of an affected twin (not recorded which). The sample taken for sequencing was blood. The chain uses TRBV20-1 and TRBJ1-5; TCRdb outputs TRBD1, but without DNA this stays unchecked. The CDR3 here is CSAPRTGVPQPQHF.